This passage covers 9 T cell receptor beta chains from one sample sequenced in a study of cytomegalovirus exposure and HLA in healthy donors. Primers included in the PCR were 60 Vbeta and 13 Jbeta primers. Clones were sequenced by immunoSEQ multiplex PCR, and TCRdb holds only the in-frame ones, with some missing. The table includes roughly 80,000 clones, roughly 70% detected once. Sequenced: PBMCs. Every receptor here comes from a man aged 55 to 70 in good health and CMV-seropositive.

The rearrangement links TRBV5-1 to TRBJ1-3; D not certain. Germline assignment: CDR1 SGHRS and CDR2 YFSETQ. The CDR3 is 13 amino acids. V lost 5 bases and J lost 1, with 7 bases in between. CDR3 amino acids: CASRSSSGNTIYF. Here the CDR3 DNA reads TGCGCCAGCAGGTCCTCTTCTGGAAACACCATATATTTT.

The DNA of the CDR3 is TGCGCCAGCAGCCAGGGACAGGGTAGGGCCTACGAGCAGTACTTC. Translating gives CASSQGQGRAYEQYF. This rearrangement joins TRBV4-1 to TRBJ2-5; 9 nucleotides match TRBD1. The end of the DNA fits TRBJ2-7 better, so the J call may be wrong. Germline loops: CDR1 MGHRA, CDR2 YSYEKL. The CDR3 runs to 15 residues.

This chain links TRBV6-1 with TRBJ2-7; 9 nucleotides line up with TRBD2. Germline loops: CDR1 MNHNS, CDR2 SASEGT. The CDR3 consists of 15 residues. The V and J ends lost 8 bases and 0 bases, in that order; junction bases with no gene match: 8. CDR3: CASVLAGGSSYEQYF. The DNA of the CDR3 is TGTGCCAGCGTCTTGGCGGGAGGGTCCTCCTACGAGCAGTACTTC.

This sequence joins TRBV6-5 and TRBJ1-6; 12 bases map to TRBD1. The germline V gene has CDR1 MNHEY and CDR2 SVGAGI. V trimming: 2 bases; J trimming: 10 bases; junction bases outside the gene matches: 6. CDR3 size: 16 residues. As DNA, the CDR3 is TGTGCCAGCAGTTACCAAGGGACAGGGGGCAGGTCACCCCTCCACTTT. It encodes CASSYQGTGGRSPLHF.

The V gene is TRBV4-1, the J gene TRBJ2-1, with D perhaps matching TRBD2 (5 bases). The CDR3 totals 14 residues. V was trimmed by 0 bases and J by 9 bases, leaving 12 bases between them. Germline V CDR1 and CDR2: MGHRA, YSYEKL. CDR3: CASSQDRLGIEQFF. The DNA of the CDR3 is TGCGCCAGCAGCCAAGATAGGCTCGGGATTGAGCAGTTCTTC.

The chain uses TRBV4-3 and TRBJ2-3, with 9 bases identical to TRBD2. Germline CDR1 and CDR2: LGHNA and YSLEER. With 3 bases clipped from V and 14 bases from J, the junction kept 9 bases outside the gene matches. CDR3 length: 13 amino acids. The CDR3: CASSHAGGGPGYF. The CDR3 DNA is TGCGCCAGCAGCCACGCGGGAGGGGGGCCCGGGTATTTT.

The rearrangement joins TRBV7-9 to TRBJ2-7, with TRBD1 as a possible D gene (5 bases). Trimming stripped 3 bases from V and 2 bases from J, with 11 bases between. Germline V CDR1 and CDR2: SEHNR, FQNEAQ (reference sequence). The length of the CDR3 is 14 residues. CDR3 sequence reads: CASSFYQGTYEQYF. The CDR3 DNA sequence: TGTGCCAGCAGCTTCTACCAGGGAACCTACGAGCAGTACTTC. Supplemented by reference TRBV7-9 and TRBJ2-7, the full variable domain reads DTGVSQNPRHKITKRGQNVTFRCDPISEHNRLYWYRQTLGQGPEFLTYFQNEAQLEKSRLLSDRFSAERPKGSFSTLEIQRTEQGDSAMYLCASSFYQGTYEQYFGPGTRLTVT.

V gene TRBV19 combines with J gene TRBJ2-5; maybe TRBD2 (6 bases). With 0 bases removed from V and 6 bases from J, the gap between germline ends came to 14 bases. Looked up from germline, CDR1 is LNHDA and CDR2 is SQIVND (reference sequence). The CDR3 covers 15 residues. Written as DNA, the CDR3 is TGTGCCAGTAGTATAGAGAGGCGGGGTGGCCAGACCCAGTACTTC. This codes for CASSIERRGGQTQYF.

The J gene is TRBJ1-2, the V gene TRBV5-1; TRBD1 matches at 7 bases. The CDR3 totals 14 residues. J gave up 4 bases and V 5 bases, and 8 bases lay outside the gene matches. CDR1 and CDR2 from the germline V gene are SGHRS and YFSETQ. The CDR3 reads CASSTPGTVYGYTF. Written as DNA, the CDR3 is TGCGCCAGCAGTACCCCCGGGACAGTCTATGGCTACACCTTC.